This T cell receptor beta chain was profiled in a study of cytomegalovirus exposure and HLA in healthy donors. Overall study results and limits: The investigators catalogued 150 or so TCR beta chains as cytomegalovirus-associated. A later analysis linked a missense variant in DCLRE1C to the trimming of TCR beta V and J genes.

Concerning this clone: Its target is unknown.

The PCR contained 60 Vbeta and 13 Jbeta primers. Sequencing was performed with immunoSEQ multiplex PCR; in TCRdb, only in-frame clones are kept and a portion is missing. The sample records about 150,000 clones, around 77% being singletons. Source material: PBMCs. The receptor was derived from a woman between 50 and 59 years old in good health and CMV-seropositive.

Here the CDR3 reads CASSKLNRQGPKHEQYF. For the CDR3, the DNA is TGTGCCAGCAGCAAACTTAACAGACAGGGGCCGAAGCACGAGCAGTACTTC. V usage is TRBV5-4 and J usage is TRBJ2-7; 8 bases line up with TRBD1. CDR3 length: 17 amino acids. Trimming cost V 4 bases and J 5 bases; bases outside gene matches: 17. Germline CDR1 is SGHNT and CDR2 is YYREEE (reference sequence).